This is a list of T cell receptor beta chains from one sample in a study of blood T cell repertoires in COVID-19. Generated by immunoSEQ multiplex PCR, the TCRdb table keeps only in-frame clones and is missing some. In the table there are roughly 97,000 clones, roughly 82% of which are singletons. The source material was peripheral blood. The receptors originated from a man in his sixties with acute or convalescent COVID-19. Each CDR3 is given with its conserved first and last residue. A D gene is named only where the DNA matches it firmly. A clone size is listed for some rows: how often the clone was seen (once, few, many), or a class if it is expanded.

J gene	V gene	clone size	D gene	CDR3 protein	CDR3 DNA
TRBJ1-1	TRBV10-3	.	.	CAIGRGIAEAFF	TGTGCCATCGGCAGGGGAATTGCTGAAGCTTTCTTT
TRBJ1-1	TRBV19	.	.	CASLGWSMNTEAFF	TGTGCCAGCCTCGGGTGGAGCATGAACACTGAAGCTTTCTTT
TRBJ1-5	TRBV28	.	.	CASNSRVLGNQPQHF	TGTGCCAGCAACTCCAGGGTTTTAGGCAATCAGCCCCAGCATTTT
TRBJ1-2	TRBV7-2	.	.	CASSLGGGGGGYTF	TGTGCCAGCAGCTTGGGGGGCGGGGGAGGTGGCTACACCTTC
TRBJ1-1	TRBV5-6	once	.	CASSLERGHAFF	TGTGCCAGCAGCTTGGAGAGGGGACACGCTTTCTTT
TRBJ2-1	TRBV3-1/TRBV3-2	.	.	CASSQGTQGYNEQFF	TGTGCCAGCAGCCAAGGTACCCAGGGATACAATGAGCAGTTCTTC
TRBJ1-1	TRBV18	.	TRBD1	CASSRQGAMNTEAFF	TGTGCCAGCTCACGGCAGGGGGCCATGAACACTGAAGCTTTCTTT
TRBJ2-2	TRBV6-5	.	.	CASTRQSNTGELFF	TGTGCCAGCACCCGACAGTCGAACACCGGGGAGCTGTTTTTT
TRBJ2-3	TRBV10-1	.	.	CASSESHSPDTQYF	TGCGCCAGCAGTGAGTCCCACAGCCCAGATACGCAGTATTTT
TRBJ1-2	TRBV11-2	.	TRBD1	CASSWDRVLTEGYTF	TGTGCCAGCAGCTGGGACAGGGTGTTGACGGAAGGCTACACCTTC
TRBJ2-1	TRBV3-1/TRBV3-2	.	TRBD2	CASSDRLANEQFF	TGTGCCAGCAGCGATAGACTAGCGAATGAGCAGTTCTTC
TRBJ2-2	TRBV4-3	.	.	CASSQSLAANTGELFF	TGCGCCAGCAGCCAATCACTAGCCGCGAACACCGGGGAGCTGTTTTTT
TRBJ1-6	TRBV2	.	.	CASIPRGNSPLHF	TGTGCCAGCATTCCCAGGGGTAATTCACCCCTCCACTTT
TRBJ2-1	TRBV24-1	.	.	CATSDIERAYNEQFF	TGTGCCACCAGTGATATCGAGCGGGCCTACAATGAGCAGTTCTTC
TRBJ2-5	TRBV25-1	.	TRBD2	CASSVGYSGTQETQYF	TGTGCCAGCAGTGTCGGGTACAGCGGGACTCAAGAGACCCAGTACTTC
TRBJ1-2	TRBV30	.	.	CASTGTLNGYTF	TGTGCATCAACCGGGACATTGAATGGCTACACCTTC
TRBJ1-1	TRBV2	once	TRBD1	CASRPSRTGLTEAFF	TGTGCCAGCAGGCCCTCGAGGACAGGGTTGACTGAAGCTTTCTTT
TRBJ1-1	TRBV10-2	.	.	CASSGQANTEAFF	TGCGCCAGCAGTGGACAGGCGAACACTGAAGCTTTCTTT
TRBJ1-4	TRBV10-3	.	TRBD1	CAISGGTGNEKLFF	TGTGCCATCAGTGGTGGGACAGGGAATGAAAAACTGTTTTTT
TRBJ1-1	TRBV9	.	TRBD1	CASSNQDRGYTEAFF	TGTGCCAGCAGCAACCAGGACAGGGGGTACACTGAAGCTTTCTTT
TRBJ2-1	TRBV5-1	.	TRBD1	CASSTDRGDNEQFF	TGCGCCAGCAGCACGGACAGGGGAGACAATGAGCAGTTCTTC
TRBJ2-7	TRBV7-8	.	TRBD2	CASSLVSSGSEYEQYF	TGTGCCAGCAGCTTAGTCTCTAGCGGGAGTGAATACGAGCAGTACTTC
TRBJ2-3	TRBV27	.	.	CASSTGLDTQYF	TGTGCCAGCAGTACAGGGTTAGATACGCAGTATTTT
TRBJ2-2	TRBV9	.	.	CASSPHWTGELFF	TGTGCCAGCAGCCCCCACTGGACCGGGGAGCTGTTTTTT
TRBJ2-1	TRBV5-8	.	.	CASSLLWSRSYNEQFF	TGTGCCAGCAGCTTGTTGTGGAGTAGGTCCTACAATGAGCAGTTCTTC
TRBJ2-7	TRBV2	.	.	CASRPTYRDEQYF	TGTGCCAGCAGGCCTACTTACAGAGACGAGCAGTACTTC
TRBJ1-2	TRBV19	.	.	CASSIDRREPVYGYTF	TGTGCCAGTAGTATAGATCGGAGAGAGCCCGTCTATGGCTACACCTTC
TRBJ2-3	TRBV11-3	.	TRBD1	CAIQSPDRGTDTQYF	TGTGCCATCCAAAGCCCGGACAGGGGTACAGATACGCAGTATTTT
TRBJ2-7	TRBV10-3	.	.	CAITAGALYEQYF	TGTGCCATCACCGCAGGGGCGCTTTACGAGCAGTACTTC